Included here is one TCR beta chain sequence, with context. The data derive from a study of blood T cell repertoires in COVID-19. Study information: Samples taken during acute and convalescent COVID-19 were collected in the United States, Italy and Spain. In each case, the material was cDNA or gDNA derived from T cells, B-cell-depleted T cells, or PBMCs.

V lost 3 bases and J lost 13, with 14 bases in between. This CDR3 has 12 residues. CDR1 is LGHDT, CDR2 YNNKEL, per germline (reference sequence). The data were produced by immunoSEQ multiplex PCR, yet TCRdb's version contains in-frame clones alone and is incomplete. Of around 430,000 clones listed, roughly 88% were seen once; the top ten hold over 10%. The chain combines TRBV3-1 (or the pseudogene TRBV3-2) with TRBJ2-3; TRBD1 is a possible D gene (6 bases). This TCR came from a woman aged 50 to 65 with COVID-19, enrolled during active disease. The sequenced material came from peripheral blood. CDR3 sequence (DNA): TGTGCCAGCAGCCAGGGGGAAAGGGGGAAGTATTTT. Residues: CASSQGERGKYF.